The 30 T cell receptor beta chains below all came from one sample that was sequenced in a study of regulatory T cells in long-lasting Graves disease. Assembly of TCR beta libraries relied on iRepertoire HTBI primers together with Arm-PCR of CDR3 regions. TCRdb independently ran MiXCR on the multiplex PCR reads; one entry per CDR3 protein. Here the sample spans 500,000 to 700,000 distinct CDR3 sequences, 15% to 20% being singletons. The time point was: newly diagnosed GD, antithyroid drugs for less than 3 months. PBMC-extracted RNA yielded the TCR library. In addition, the sample was reused for a study of T cells in Graves' hyperthyroidism and ophthalmopathy.

Sequenced material: peripheral blood mononuclear cells (PBMCs), taken at new diagnosis, from a patient treated with antithyroid drugs. These receptors were taken from a woman aged 25 to 39 with Graves disease.

The chain has TRBV9 and TRBJ2-7, with D tentatively TRBD2 (5 bases). The CDR3 is 14 residues long. CDR1 SGDLS and CDR2 YYNGEE come from the germline V gene. With 1 base removed from V and 4 bases from J, the gap between germline ends came to 12 bases. This CDR3 reads CASSVREFGYEQYF. The CDR3 DNA is TGTGCCAGCAGCGTAAGGGAGTTTGGGTACGAGCAGTACTTC. Together with reference TRBV9 and TRBJ2-7, the CDR3 gives the full variable domain: DSGVTQTPKHLITATGQRVTLRCSPRSGDLSVYWYQQSLDQGLQFLIQYYNGEERAKGNILERFSAQQFPDLHSELNLSSLELGDSALYFCASSVREFGYEQYFGPGTRLTVT.

Many counts were recorded for this clonotype. The chain recombines TRBV28 with TRBJ2-1, with 7 nucleotides matching TRBD1. This CDR3 is built from 14 residues. Germline V gene lookup returns CDR1 MDHEN and CDR2 SYDVKM. J was trimmed by 7 bases and V by 8 bases; bases with no gene match: 11. CDR3 sequence: CASGFLTGWNEQFF. CDR3 nucleotides: TGTGCCAGCGGGTTCCTGACAGGGTGGAATGAGCAGTTCTTC.

The chain couples TRBV28 to TRBJ2-7; D remains ambiguous. The CDR3 is made up of 13 amino acids. V gave up 6 bases and J gave up 3 bases, with 12 bases separating them. The germline V gene encodes CDR1 MDHEN and CDR2 SYDVKM. The CDR3 DNA is TGTGCCAGCAGAAACACCCTCGGCTACGAGCAGTACTTC. Encoded protein: CASRNTLGYEQYF.

This clonotype came up a few times. This chain links TRBV19 with TRBJ2-3, with a possible D match to TRBD2 (6 bases). This CDR3 is built from 13 residues. Germline V gives CDR1 LNHDA, CDR2 SQIVND (reference sequence). Trimming left V 7 bases short and J 6 bases short, with 14 bases between. CDR3 protein: CASTRGRGDTQYF. In nucleotides, the CDR3 is TGTGCCAGTACGCGGGGCCGAGGGGATACGCAGTATTTT.

The table lists this clonotype with many counts. The chain links TRBV20-1 to TRBJ1-1; D not resolved. Germline V gene data show CDR1 as DFQATT and CDR2 as SNEGSKA (reference sequence). The CDR3 covers 16 residues. The V end lost 3 bases, the J end lost 0 bases, and 17 bases lay between the germline ends. CDR3 sequence (DNA): TGCAGTGCTAGGTTGATAGGGTCGGTCATGAACACTGAAGCTTTCTTT. Protein product: CSARLIGSVMNTEAFF.

This clonotype was seen at least ten times. The J gene is TRBJ1-5, the V gene TRBV24-1; D perhaps matches TRBD1 (6 bases). The CDR3 extends over 14 amino acids. Germline CDR1 reads KGHDR; CDR2 reads SFDVKD. V lost 1 base and J 7 bases, leaving 10 bases between the germline ends. CDR3 amino acids: CATSDFTGTQPQHF. Written as DNA, the CDR3 is TGTGCCACCAGTGATTTCACAGGGACCCAGCCCCAGCATTTT.

This clonotype was seen repeatedly, ten times or more. The chain links TRBV20-1 to TRBJ2-1; D may be TRBD1 (5 bases). Germline CDR1 and CDR2: DFQATT and SNEGSKA (reference sequence). The CDR3 totals 12 residues. The V gene lost 6 bases and the J gene lost 10 bases, with 16 bases spanning the gap. CDR3 loop: CSAPKSNREQFF. The CDR3 DNA reads as TGCAGTGCCCCCAAATCGAACAGGGAGCAGTTCTTC.

This clonotype showed up many times. V usage is TRBV28 and J usage is TRBJ1-5; D remains ambiguous. CDR1 and CDR2 (germline): MDHEN, SYDVKM. CDR3 length equals 15 residues. V lost 2 bases and J lost 4, with 12 bases in between. CDR3 loop: CASSLEGTRNQPQHF. The CDR3 nucleotides are TGTGCCAGCAGTTTAGAGGGCACTAGAAATCAGCCCCAGCATTTT.

This clonotype came up many times. V gene TRBV12-3 or TRBV12-4 combines with J gene TRBJ1-5; TRBD1 might be the D (5 bases). This CDR3 has 14 residues. V was shortened by 3 bases and J by 4 bases, with 10 bases between the two germline ends. CDR3 sequence: CASSFSWGNQPQHF. In DNA, the CDR3 is TGTGCCAGCAGTTTTTCGTGGGGGAATCAGCCCCAGCATTTT.

In this sample, this clonotype turned up a few times. The chain combines TRBV7-8 with TRBJ2-7; tentatively, D is TRBD2 (6 bases). V shed 1 base and J shed 2 bases, with 12 bases lying between them. The CDR3 is 15 amino acids. Germline V gene data show CDR1 as SGHVS and CDR2 as FQNEAQ. CDR3 in amino acids: CASSLGGGGAYEQYF. DNA of the CDR3: TGTGCCAGCAGCTTAGGGGGCGGCGGGGCCTACGAGCAGTACTTC.

This clonotype was counted at least ten times. The chain has TRBV6-1 and TRBJ2-1; D is perhaps TRBD1 or TRBD2 (5 bases each). V lost 8 bases to trimming and J lost 10 bases, with 27 bases between them. CDR1 MNHNS and CDR2 SASEGT come from the germline V gene. The CDR3 is 16 amino acids. Here the CDR3 DNA reads TGTGCCAGCGGCAGGAACACTAGGGTCGGTCGGGGCGAGCAGTTCTTC. Residues: CASGRNTRVGRGEQFF.

This clonotype was seen ten or more times. The V and J genes are TRBV27 and TRBJ1-1; tentative D call: TRBD1 (5 bases). Per germline, CDR1 MNHEY and CDR2 SMNVEV (reference sequence). Trimming stripped 6 bases from V and 1 base from J, with 12 bases between. This CDR3 comprises 14 residues. DNA for the CDR3: TGTGCCAGCAGCCGGGACTTCCCGAACACTGAAGCTTTCTTT. The encoded protein is CASSRDFPNTEAFF.

This clonotype was observed at least ten times. This chain connects TRBV19 to TRBJ1-1, with TRBD1 matching over 7 bases. Germline-derived CDR1 and CDR2 are LNHDA and SQIVND (reference sequence). Unmatched junction bases numbered 14, after V lost 4 bases and J lost 3 bases. This CDR3 is built from 17 residues. This CDR3 reads CASSTRRQGYSDTEAFF. The CDR3 bases are TGTGCCAGTAGTACCCGTCGACAGGGATATTCAGACACTGAAGCTTTCTTT. Filled out from reference TRBV19 and TRBJ1-1, the complete variable domain reads DGGITQSPKYLFRKEGQNVTLSCEQNLNHDAMYWYRQDPGQGLRLIYYSQIVNDFQKGDIAEGYSVSREKKESFPLTVTSAQKNPTAFYLCASSTRRQGYSDTEAFFGQGTRLTVV.

This clonotype was seen repeatedly, ten times or more. V gene TRBV27 combines with J gene TRBJ2-2; D gene ambiguous. V was trimmed by 5 bases and J by 4 bases, leaving 8 bases between them. Germline loops: CDR1 MNHEY, CDR2 SMNVEV (reference sequence). This CDR3 comprises 13 residues. CDR3 bases: TGTGCCAGCAGTCTCGTGGTCACCGGGGAGCTGTTTTTT. Its translation: CASSLVVTGELFF.

This clonotype was seen at least ten times. The J gene is TRBJ2-7, the V gene TRBV28; 10 bases are shared with TRBD1. The CDR3 runs 15 residues. CDR1 is MDHEN, CDR2 SYDVKM, per germline. The ends lost 5 bases at V and 6 bases at J; junction bases unmatched: 10. CDR3 DNA sequence: TGTGCCAGCAGTGAACCCGGGACAGGGGACTCCGAGCAGTACTTC. As protein: CASSEPGTGDSEQYF.

In its sample, this clonotype was seen a few times. The chain is built from TRBV25-1 and TRBJ1-4; 10 bases are a match to TRBD1. The J segment lost 5 bases and the V segment lost 2 bases, leaving 5 bases of the junction unmatched. The CDR3 is made up of 16 amino acids. From germline, CDR1 is MGHDK and CDR2 SYGVNS. The CDR3 spells CASSEQGQGLNEKLFF. CDR3 coding DNA: TGTGCCAGCAGTGAACAGGGACAGGGGTTAAATGAAAAACTGTTTTTT.

This clonotype has ten or more counts. The V and J genes are TRBV20-1 and TRBJ2-7; the D is unclear. The length of the CDR3 is 13 residues. Trimming removed 3 bases at V and 1 base at J, with 10 bases between. Germline V gene data show CDR1 as DFQATT and CDR2 as SNEGSKA (reference sequence). CDR3 sequence reads: CSARDPNSYEQYF. In DNA form, the CDR3 reads TGCAGTGCTAGGGACCCGAATTCCTACGAGCAGTACTTC.

This clonotype has ten or more counts. The chain employs TRBV6-1 and TRBJ1-1; 10 bases fit TRBD1. The CDR3 sequence is 14 residues long. CDR1 is MNHNS and CDR2 is SASEGT in the germline V gene. J lost 4 bases, V lost 7 bases, and 6 bases had no gene match. The CDR3 loop is CASTGQGLSTEAFF. The DNA of the CDR3 is TGTGCCAGCACGGGACAGGGGTTGAGCACTGAAGCTTTCTTT.

The chain links TRBV20-1 to TRBJ2-1, with TRBD2 matching 7 bases. The junction had 11 bases not matched to a gene; V was cut back by 4 bases and J by 8 bases. Germline V gene sequence: CDR1 DFQATT, CDR2 SNEGSKA (reference sequence). The length of the CDR3 is 14 residues. In DNA form, the CDR3 reads TGCAGTGCTAACCCGGCGGAGGCGGGGGATGAGCAGTTCTTC. Translating gives CSANPAEAGDEQFF.

V gene TRBV9 combines with J gene TRBJ2-2, with TRBD2 identical over 11 bases. This CDR3 is 16 amino acids long. CDR1 is SGDLS, CDR2 YYNGEE, per germline. The ends lost 4 bases at V and 3 bases at J; junction bases unmatched: 5. The CDR3 spells CASSRGTSGHTGELFF. The DNA of the CDR3 is TGTGCCAGCAGCCGTGGGACTAGCGGTCACACCGGGGAGCTGTTTTTT.

The chain has TRBV28 and TRBJ1-5; no firm D call. The CDR3 loop spans 14 amino acids. V shed 9 bases and J shed 6 bases, with 18 bases lying between them. In germline, CDR1 is MDHEN, CDR2 SYDVKM. CDR3 protein: CASSKSQPPQPQHF. CDR3 bases: TGTGCCAGTTCTAAATCCCAACCCCCTCAGCCCCAGCATTTT.

The chain employs TRBV30 and TRBJ2-6; tentatively, D is TRBD1 (6 bases). Germline V gives CDR1 GTSNPN, CDR2 SVGIG (reference sequence). This CDR3 has 12 amino acids. Trimming took 8 bases from V and 1 from J, leaving 6 bases between them. CDR3 DNA: TGTGCCAGGGGGTCTGGGGCCAACGTCCTGACTTTC. Translating gives CARGSGANVLTF. Using reference TRBV30 and TRBJ2-6 for the parts outside the CDR3, the full variable domain is SQTIHQWPATLVQPVGSPLSLECTVEGTSNPNLYWYRQAAGRGLQLLFYSVGIGQISSEVPQNLSASRPQDRQFILSSKKLLLSDSGFYLCARGSGANVLTFGAGSRLTVL.

This clonotype was detected only a few times. This chain joins TRBV7-6 and TRBJ2-7, with 9 nucleotides matching TRBD2. The CDR3 loop spans 15 amino acids. Looked up from germline, CDR1 is SGHVS and CDR2 is FNYEAQ. J lost 4 bases, V lost 5 bases, and 9 bases had no gene match. CDR3 protein: CASSLPAGGFYEQYF. The CDR3 DNA reads as TGTGCCAGCAGCCTCCCGGCGGGAGGGTTTTACGAGCAGTACTTC.

This clonotype was seen at least ten times. The junction differs from germline at one of its ends, possibly a read error. The V call is TRBV12-3 or TRBV12-4, the J call TRBJ2-5; no firm D call. The CDR3 runs 13 residues. The CDR3 DNA is TGTGCTAGCAGCTTAGGATCGGGAGAGACCCAGTACTTC. Its protein is CASSLGSGETQYF.

The CDR3 sequence is CASSVAVGEPQHF. The CDR3, as DNA: TGTGCCAGCAGCGTAGCTGTGGGGGAGCCCCAGCATTTT. This chain uses TRBV9 with TRBJ1-5, with a tentative D call TRBD1 (5 bases). The CDR3 runs to 13 residues. CDR1 SGDLS and CDR2 YYNGEE come from the germline V gene. With 0 bases removed from V and 8 bases from J, the gap between germline ends came to 9 bases.

This clonotype was counted a few times. The chain links TRBV6-2 or TRBV6-3 to TRBJ2-1, with TRBD1 identical over 7 bases. The CDR3 is 16 amino acids. Trimming removed 5 bases from V and 0 bases from J; junction bases left unmatched: 7. From germline, CDR1 is MNHEY and CDR2 SVGEGT. CDR3 sequence: CASSGDRAASYNEQFF. As DNA, the CDR3 is TGTGCCAGCAGTGGAGACAGGGCGGCCTCCTACAATGAGCAGTTCTTC.

This clonotype was detected a few times. One junction end does not reproduce the germline sequence, and a read error may be involved. V is TRBV20-1 and J is TRBJ2-5; TRBD2 aligns across 12 bases. The CDR3 spans 15 residues. Germline V lookup: CDR1 DFQATT, CDR2 SNEGSKA (reference sequence). CDR3 DNA: TGCAGTGCGAGAGGACTAGCGGGATCTCAAGAGACCCAGTACTTC. Translating gives CSARGLAGSQETQYF.

This clonotype was observed a handful of times. The rearrangement joins TRBV7-9 to TRBJ1-5; D is unclear. Germline V CDR1 and CDR2: SEHNR, FQNEAQ (reference sequence). With 1 base removed from V and 3 bases from J, the gap between germline ends came to 4 bases. The CDR3 has 13 residues. The DNA of the CDR3 is TGTGCCAGCAGCTTAGACCCCAATCAGCCCCAGCATTTT. This codes for CASSLDPNQPQHF.

This chain links TRBV5-6 with TRBJ1-4; TRBD1 is a possible D gene (5 bases). Trimming removed 2 bases from V and 5 bases from J, with 10 bases in between. Germline V gene sequence: CDR1 SGHDT, CDR2 YYEEEE. CDR3 length: 14 amino acids. The CDR3 sequence is CASSFIQGNEKLFF. CDR3 coding DNA: TGTGCCAGCAGCTTTATTCAGGGAAATGAAAAACTGTTTTTT.

V is TRBV19 and J is TRBJ1-1; D remains ambiguous. The CDR3 consists of 15 residues. V lost 1 base and J lost 0, with 9 bases in between. Per the germline V gene, CDR1 is LNHDA and CDR2 is SQIVND (reference sequence). CDR3: CASSIVGFMNTEAFF. The CDR3 bases are TGTGCCAGTAGTATAGTCGGGTTTATGAACACTGAAGCTTTCTTT.